The 17 T cell receptor beta chains presented below share a single source sample, sequenced in a study of long-term antiretroviral therapy in people with HIV. Runs used v3.0 of the immunoSEQ assay and were done at survey level. The table came from immunoSEQ multiplex PCR; TCRdb's copy has only in-frame clones and leaves some out. The data hold 25,000 to 30,000 clones, with roughly four fifths observed a single time. Sequencing used unsorted PBMCs, obtained 0.8 years before starting antiretroviral therapy. The source is a young man with HIV.

The chain couples TRBV2 to TRBJ2-7, with D possibly TRBD1 on 5 matching bases. Germline V gene sequence: CDR1 SNHLY, CDR2 FYNNEI. V was pared by 8 bases and J by 0 bases, with 8 bases between. The CDR3 is made up of 12 amino acids. CDR3 coding DNA: TGTGCCAGCGGTAGGGGCTCCTACGAGCAGTACTTC. It is translated as CASGRGSYEQYF.

The chain combines TRBV7-2 with TRBJ2-2; D gene ambiguous. Trimming took 6 bases from V and 2 from J, leaving 13 bases between them. This CDR3 contains 15 residues. Germline values: CDR1 SGHTA, CDR2 FQGNSA. The CDR3 DNA is TGTGCCAGCAGTAGGGAAGCGTTAAACACCGGGGAGCTGTTTTTT. Translating it yields CASSREALNTGELFF.

The V call is TRBV7-9, the J call TRBJ2-5; TRBD2 aligns across 11 bases. This CDR3 spans 15 amino acids. Germline CDR1 reads SEHNR; CDR2 reads FQNEAQ (reference sequence). The V and J ends lost 10 bases and 1 base, in that order; junction bases with no gene match: 8. CDR3: CATRLAGGTQETQYF. CDR3 nucleotides: TGTGCCACCCGGCTAGCGGGGGGTACCCAAGAGACCCAGTACTTC.

The chain combines TRBV6-1 with TRBJ1-4; no clear D gene. V was cut by 1 base and J by 4 bases, with 7 bases left in between. The CDR3 is made up of 14 amino acids. CDR1 and CDR2 (germline): MNHNS, SASEGT. The CDR3 DNA is TGTGCCAGCAGTGAAGGGGGAGGTAATGAAAAACTGTTTTTT. This codes for CASSEGGGNEKLFF.

This clone has only one observation. The CDR3 DNA follows: TGTGCCAGCAGTGAATGGTCCTTAGGGGGAGGCAATCAGCCCCAGCATTTT. As protein: CASSEWSLGGGNQPQHF. The chain uses TRBV6-1 and TRBJ1-5; TRBD1 is a possible D gene (6 bases). Germline CDR1 reads MNHNS; CDR2 reads SASEGT. Trimming shortened V by 2 bases and J by 2 bases, and 16 bases separated the two germline ends. This CDR3 has 17 residues.

The V and J genes are TRBV6-6 and TRBJ1-6; the D gene is possibly TRBD1 (5 bases). The CDR3 sequence is 16 residues long. V lost 7 bases and J 0 bases, leaving 13 bases between the germline ends. Germline-derived CDR1 and CDR2 are MNHNY and SVGAGI (reference sequence). In DNA, the CDR3 is TGTGCCAGCACCCCACGGGGGAGCTCCTATAATTCACCCCTCCACTTT. It encodes CASTPRGSSYNSPLHF.

The chain carries TRBV4-2 and TRBJ1-3; D call uncertain. Germline V gene lookup returns CDR1 LGHNA and CDR2 YNFKEQ. The CDR3 runs 17 residues. V was shortened by 4 bases and J by 0 bases, with 16 bases between the two germline ends. CDR3 DNA sequence: TGTGCCAGCAGCCTATCCGGCGCGACCCCCTCTGGAAACACCATATATTTT. Translation gives CASSLSGATPSGNTIYF.

This sequence joins TRBV6-6 and TRBJ1-3; D is uncertain. Germline-derived CDR1 and CDR2 are MNHNY and SVGAGI (reference sequence). Trimming left V 8 bases short and J 0 bases short, with 11 bases between. This CDR3 is built from 14 residues. In nucleotides, the CDR3 is TGTGCCAGCGGTCGTCGGGCCTCTGGAAACACCATATATTTT. Protein product: CASGRRASGNTIYF.

The chain combines TRBV5-1 with TRBJ2-1; tentatively, D is TRBD1 or TRBD2 (5 bases each). Trimming removed 7 bases from V and 5 bases from J, with 16 bases in between. CDR1 and CDR2 (germline): SGHRS, YFSETQ. The CDR3 is made up of 14 amino acids. This CDR3 is CASGEGYPNNEQFF. DNA of the CDR3: TGCGCCAGCGGTGAGGGGTACCCCAACAATGAGCAGTTCTTC.

CDR3 amino acids: CASSDSGRASGEQFF. The CDR3, as DNA: TGTGCCAGTAGTGATAGCGGGAGGGCGTCAGGGGAGCAGTTCTTC. The V and J genes are TRBV19 and TRBJ2-1, with 11 nucleotides matching TRBD2. Unmatched junction bases numbered 10, after V lost 5 bases and J lost 10 bases. CDR1 LNHDA and CDR2 SQIVND come from the germline V gene (reference sequence). The CDR3 sequence is 15 residues long.

The chain employs TRBV6-1 and TRBJ2-7, with TRBD2 identical over 8 bases. Per the germline V gene, CDR1 is MNHNS and CDR2 is SASEGT. With V trimmed by 3 bases and J by 9 bases, 13 bases remained unmatched. This CDR3 spans 15 amino acids. The CDR3 DNA reads TGTGCCAGCAGTGATCCCCGGGGACTAGACCTATCGCAGTACTTC. This gives the protein CASSDPRGLDLSQYF.

J is TRBJ2-7 and V is TRBV6-4; 8 bases map to TRBD1. Per the germline V gene, CDR1 is MRHNA and CDR2 is SNTAGT. The CDR3 contains 17 residues. V gave up 2 bases and J gave up 3 bases; unmatched junction bases: 12. CDR3 DNA: TGTGCCAGCAGTGACGAGACTGGGAGACAGGGGAACTACGAGCAGTACTTC. Encoded protein: CASSDETGRQGNYEQYF.

The chain combines TRBV27 with TRBJ2-3; TRBD2 matches at 10 bases. Unmatched junction bases numbered 5, after V lost 5 bases and J lost 0 bases. Germline-derived CDR1 and CDR2 are MNHEY and SMNVEV (reference sequence). The CDR3 extends over 16 amino acids. The CDR3 DNA is TGTGCCAGCAGTACCAAAGCGGGGGGGAGCACAGATACGCAGTATTTT. Its translation: CASSTKAGGSTDTQYF.

The V call is TRBV23-1, the J call TRBJ2-7; D may correspond to TRBD1 or TRBD2 (5 bases each). TRBV23-1 is filed as an ORF, its function uncertain. The CDR3 contains 15 residues. V lost 1 base to trimming and J lost 2 bases, with 12 bases between them. The CDR3 here is CASSQFPGTPYEQYF. The DNA of the CDR3 is TGCGCCAGCAGTCAATTCCCCGGGACCCCCTACGAGCAGTACTTC.

CDR3 DNA: TGTGCCAGCAGTTTACGGGTGACGGAACACCTCTCCTACGAGCAGTACTTC. Its translation: CASSLRVTEHLSYEQYF. The chain recombines TRBV27 with TRBJ2-7; D unresolved. CDR3 size: 17 residues. V was trimmed by 2 bases and J by 0 bases, leaving 17 bases between them. Germline loops: CDR1 MNHEY, CDR2 SMNVEV (reference sequence).

The chain is built from TRBV19 and TRBJ1-2; D gene uncertain. The CDR3 consists of 15 residues. Trimming pared 6 bases from V and 4 bases from J, leaving 18 bases between. Looked up from germline, CDR1 is LNHDA and CDR2 is SQIVND (reference sequence). This CDR3 is CASSRNPGNSYGYTF. The CDR3 nucleotides are TGTGCCAGTAGCCGAAACCCCGGGAATTCCTATGGCTACACCTTC.

V usage is TRBV7-9 and J usage is TRBJ1-1; TRBD1 agrees at 7 bases. The germline CDR1 and CDR2 sequences are SEHNR and FQNEAQ (reference sequence). CDR3 length: 14 residues. After removal of 1 base from V and 8 bases from J, the junction contained 7 bases not matched to a gene. Written as DNA, the CDR3 is TGTGCCAGCAGCTTAGTTACCGGGACAGCAGAAGCTTTCTTT. Protein product: CASSLVTGTAEAFF.